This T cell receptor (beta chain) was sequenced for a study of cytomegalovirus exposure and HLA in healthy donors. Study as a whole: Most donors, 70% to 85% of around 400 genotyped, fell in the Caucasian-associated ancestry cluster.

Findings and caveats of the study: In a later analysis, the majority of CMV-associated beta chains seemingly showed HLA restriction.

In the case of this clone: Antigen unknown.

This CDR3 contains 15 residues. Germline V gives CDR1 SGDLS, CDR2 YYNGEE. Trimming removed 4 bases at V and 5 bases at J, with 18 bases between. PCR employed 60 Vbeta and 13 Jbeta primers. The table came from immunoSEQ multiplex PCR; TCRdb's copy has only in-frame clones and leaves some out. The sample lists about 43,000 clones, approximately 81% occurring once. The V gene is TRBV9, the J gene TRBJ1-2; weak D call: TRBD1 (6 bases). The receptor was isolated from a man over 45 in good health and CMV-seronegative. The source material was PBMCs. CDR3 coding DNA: TGTGCCAGCAGCAAATGGGACACCCCGGAATATGGCTACACCTTC. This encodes CASSKWDTPEYGYTF.